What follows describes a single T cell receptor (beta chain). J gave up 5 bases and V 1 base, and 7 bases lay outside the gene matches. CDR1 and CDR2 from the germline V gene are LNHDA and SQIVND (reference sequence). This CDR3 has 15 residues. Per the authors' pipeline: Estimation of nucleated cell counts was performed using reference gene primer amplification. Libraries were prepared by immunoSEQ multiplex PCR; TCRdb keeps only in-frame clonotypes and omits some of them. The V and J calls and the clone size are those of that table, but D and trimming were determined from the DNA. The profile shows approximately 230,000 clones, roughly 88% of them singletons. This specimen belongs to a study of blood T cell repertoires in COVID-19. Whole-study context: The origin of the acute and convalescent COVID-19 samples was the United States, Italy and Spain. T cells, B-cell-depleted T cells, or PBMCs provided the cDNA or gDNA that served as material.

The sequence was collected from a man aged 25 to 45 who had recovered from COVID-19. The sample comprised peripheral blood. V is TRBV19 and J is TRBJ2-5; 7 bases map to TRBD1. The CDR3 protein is CASSIGGGRGETQYF. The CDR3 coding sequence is TGTGCCAGTAGTATAGGAGGGGGCAGGGGGGAGACCCAGTACTTC. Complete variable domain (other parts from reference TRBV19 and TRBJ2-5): DGGITQSPKYLFRKEGQNVTLSCEQNLNHDAMYWYRQDPGQGLRLIYYSQIVNDFQKGDIAEGYSVSREKKESFPLTVTSAQKNPTAFYLCASSIGGGRGETQYFGPGTRLLVL.